The rows below give T cell receptor beta chains drawn from one sample of a study of technical replicates of blood from several donors. Data came from immunoSEQ multiplex PCR; TCRdb stores just in-frame clones and leaves some out. The data contain just under 60,000 clones, 91% of them singletons. Sequenced sample: PBMCs. The receptors were sampled from a human donor in good health. Some clones in this sample may be carry-over from other donors' samples. The CDR3 runs from the conserved cysteine through the conserved F or W. Each record gives: V gene, D gene, J gene, CDR3 protein. D genes are given only for firm matches.

TRBV4-1	TRBD1	TRBJ1-1	CASSQLSGTGVTEAFF
TRBV6-5	NA	TRBJ2-7	CASSYLTGVAEQYF
TRBV6-5	NA	TRBJ1-4	CASTDVWSNEKLFF
TRBV7-2	TRBD1	TRBJ1-6	CASSYGQGGNSPLHF
TRBV7-9	TRBD2	TRBJ2-7	CASSLTREHEQYF
TRBV19	NA	TRBJ2-1	CASSGSSYNEQFF
TRBV7-9	NA	TRBJ1-1	CASSLAGARNTEAFF
TRBV6-5	NA	TRBJ1-5	CASSYPKGGGNQPQHF
TRBV2	NA	TRBJ1-1	CASTRGLDTEAFF
TRBV4-3	TRBD2	TRBJ2-1	CASSPDEREMDEQFF
TRBV11-1	NA	TRBJ2-1	CASSLGFSGGFFEQFF
TRBV2	TRBD1	TRBJ1-1	CASSLDRVTEAFF
TRBV4-1	TRBD1	TRBJ1-3	CASSRQTGDSGNTIYF
TRBV18	TRBD1	TRBJ2-1	CASSRGQGDNEQFF
TRBV19	TRBD2	TRBJ2-3	CASSTRGGLAGGPGTDTQYF
TRBV5-1	TRBD2	TRBJ2-3	CASSLPGLAGGSTDTQYF
TRBV5-4	TRBD2	TRBJ2-1	CASSPRGTTPGNEQFF
TRBV20-1	NA	TRBJ1-1	CSASRAGEAFF
TRBV9	TRBD1	TRBJ1-6	CASSVGTASSYNSPLHF
TRBV10-2	NA	TRBJ1-4	CASSGGMDEKLFF
TRBV4-1	NA	TRBJ1-1	CASSQGTSDKTEAFF
TRBV14	NA	TRBJ2-7	CASSQVDSPYEQYF
TRBV5-6	TRBD2	TRBJ2-6	CASSVGLAGGSGANVLTF
TRBV6-1	NA	TRBJ2-7	CASSEWGPYEQYF
TRBV5-1	NA	TRBJ1-4	CASSLGPENEKLFF
TRBV7-9	TRBD2	TRBJ2-7	CASSHPPGLGGEEQYF
TRBV27	NA	TRBJ1-2	CASSPNTVYGYTF
TRBV7-3	TRBD1	TRBJ1-3	CASSQGGFGNTIYF
TRBV28	TRBD1	TRBJ2-7	CASSTDRVLSYEQYF
TRBV6-1	NA	TRBJ2-6	CASSDMRGAGGANVLTF
TRBV4-1	NA	TRBJ1-1	CASSQDFPFYTEAFF
TRBV25-1	TRBD1	TRBJ1-4	CASSEGRTGVGKLFF